The 30 T cell receptor beta chains below come from one sample, sequenced in a study of blood T cell repertoires in COVID-19. Measured with immunoSEQ multiplex PCR; TCRdb has only the in-frame clones, and not every one. The data contain about 670,000 clones, 80% to 90% of them singletons. The material sequenced was peripheral blood. The receptors originated from a woman aged 18-29 years with acute or convalescent COVID-19.

The rearrangement uses TRBV7-2 and TRBJ2-7; 8 nucleotides align to TRBD1. Trimming at V came to 4 bases and at J to 2 bases, leaving 4 bases not matched to a gene. Germline CDR1 and CDR2: SGHTA and FQGNSA. The CDR3 covers 14 residues. In DNA, the CDR3 is TGTGCCAGCAGCTGGACAGGGAAGCCCTACGAGCAGTACTTC. Translated, it gives CASSWTGKPYEQYF.

This chain joins TRBV7-2 and TRBJ2-3; 12 bases are a match to TRBD2. The CDR3 covers 16 residues. The junction had 2 bases not matched to a gene; V was cut back by 2 bases and J by 2 bases. Per germline, CDR1 SGHTA and CDR2 FQGNSA. The CDR3 spells CASSLTSGGITDTQYF. The CDR3 coding sequence is TGTGCCAGCAGCTTAACTAGCGGGGGGATCACAGATACGCAGTATTTT.

V is TRBV30 and J is TRBJ1-4, with a possible D match to TRBD1 (5 bases). The CDR3 totals 13 residues. Trimming took off 3 bases at V and 4 bases at J, with 9 bases between the two ends. Germline assignment: CDR1 GTSNPN and CDR2 SVGIG (reference sequence). For the CDR3, the DNA is TGTGCCTGGAGGACAGCTATTAATGAAAAACTGTTTTTT. Protein product: CAWRTAINEKLFF.

The rearrangement uses TRBV5-1 and TRBJ1-2; TRBD1 matches at 7 bases. The length of the CDR3 is 15 residues. Losses at the gene ends were 2 bases for V and 2 bases for J; bases not matched to a gene: 6. Germline values: CDR1 SGHRS, CDR2 YFSETQ. The CDR3 nucleotides read TGCGCCAGCAGCTTTACAGGGGATTACAACTATGGCTACACCTTC. This codes for CASSFTGDYNYGYTF.

This clone was recorded only once. The V and J genes are TRBV5-6 and TRBJ2-7, with 7 bases identical to TRBD1. The V gene end was trimmed by 4 bases and the J gene end by 3 bases; junction bases not matched to a gene: 13. The CDR3 has 16 residues. Per germline, CDR1 SGHDT and CDR2 YYEEEE. The CDR3 DNA reads TGTGCCAGCAGCCCAGGACAGGCCGTCCCCCTCTACGAGCAGTACTTC. Protein product: CASSPGQAVPLYEQYF.

This clone was seen a single time. V and J are TRBV5-4 and TRBJ1-2; 9 bases line up with TRBD1. V lost 4 bases to trimming and J lost 8 bases; unmatched junction nucleotides: 24. The CDR3 is 19 residues long. Germline V gene data show CDR1 as SGHNT and CDR2 as YYREEE (reference sequence). The CDR3 protein is CASSMGFGQGTFIYLGYTF. In DNA, the CDR3 is TGTGCCAGCAGCATGGGCTTCGGACAGGGGACTTTTATTTACCTCGGCTACACCTTC.

This sequence joins TRBV10-3 and TRBJ2-1; D is uncertain. Trimming cost V 4 bases and J 2 bases, with 9 bases left between them. CDR1 ENHRY and CDR2 SYGVKD come from the germline V gene. The CDR3 runs 14 residues. The CDR3 here is CAISAGPTYNEQFF. DNA of the CDR3: TGTGCCATCAGTGCGGGTCCAACCTACAATGAGCAGTTCTTC.

The rearrangement joins TRBV6-5 to TRBJ1-1; D possibly corresponds to TRBD1 (6 bases). V lost 5 bases to trimming and J lost 13 bases, with 23 bases between them. Germline loops: CDR1 MNHEY, CDR2 SVGAGI. The CDR3 has 14 amino acids. CDR3 in amino acids: CASSKLTGRGLGFF. The CDR3 region has the DNA TGTGCCAGCAGTAAACTGACAGGCCGCGGGCTAGGTTTCTTT.

The chain joins TRBV7-3 to TRBJ1-1, with D possibly being TRBD1 (5 bases). CDR3 length: 14 residues. Germline loops: CDR1 SGHTA, CDR2 FQGTGA. Trimming pared 5 bases from V and 6 bases from J, leaving 16 bases between. CDR3: CASSPGPQVPEAFF. CDR3 sequence (DNA): TGTGCCAGCAGCCCCGGGCCACAGGTCCCTGAAGCTTTCTTT.

This chain links TRBV6-5 with TRBJ1-5; D is perhaps TRBD1 (6 bases). Trimming removed 10 bases at V and 0 bases at J, with 16 bases between. Germline assignment: CDR1 MNHEY and CDR2 SVGAGI. This CDR3 region has 15 residues. Here the CDR3 reads CATQGIGYSNQPQHF. The CDR3 bases are TGTGCCACCCAGGGGATAGGGTATAGCAATCAGCCCCAGCATTTT.

V and J are TRBV2 and TRBJ2-7; D ambiguous. Germline-derived CDR1 and CDR2 are SNHLY and FYNNEI. CDR3 length: 11 amino acids. V shed 7 bases and J shed 6 bases, with 10 bases lying between them. CDR3: CASIRGSEQYF. CDR3 DNA: TGTGCCAGCATCCGCGGATCCGAGCAGTACTTC.

V gene TRBV18 combines with J gene TRBJ1-1, with D possibly TRBD1 on 6 matching bases. Germline CDR1 is KGHSH and CDR2 is LQKENI. The CDR3 has 16 residues. V lost 4 bases and J 3 bases, leaving 18 bases between the germline ends. As DNA, the CDR3 is TGTGCCAGCTCACTATTTAGTGGGGGGGCGGACACTGAAGCTTTCTTT. It is translated as CASSLFSGGADTEAFF.

The chain has TRBV10-3 and TRBJ2-7, with TRBD1 matching over 7 bases. The CDR3 runs to 15 residues. V was clipped by 6 bases and J by 2 bases; unmatched bases: 10. In germline, CDR1 is ENHRY, CDR2 SYGVKD. The CDR3 bases are TGTGCCATCAGCCTCCGGGACAGCAACACCTACGAGCAGTACTTC. This encodes CAISLRDSNTYEQYF.

The chain couples TRBV14 to TRBJ1-2; D gene uncertain. The CDR3 is 12 residues long. Trimming removed 1 base at V and 9 bases at J, with 9 bases between. The germline CDR1 and CDR2 sequences are SGHDN and FVKESK. In DNA, the CDR3 is TGTGCCAGCAGCCAAGCCGAGTTCAGCTACACCTTC. Protein: CASSQAEFSYTF.

The rearrangement uses TRBV15 and TRBJ2-7, with D tentatively TRBD1 (6 bases). Germline CDR1 and CDR2: LNHNV and YYDKDF (reference sequence). V lost 8 bases and J 5 bases, leaving 22 bases between the germline ends. The length of the CDR3 is 15 residues. The CDR3 is CATSPRTGLRHEQYF. CDR3 nucleotides: TGTGCCACCTCGCCCCGCACAGGGCTTCGCCACGAGCAGTACTTC. Based on the CDR3 plus reference TRBV15 and TRBJ2-7, the full variable domain is DAMVIQNPRYQVTQFGKPVTLSCSQTLNHNVMYWYQQKSSQAPKLLFHYYDKDFNNEADTPDNFQSRRPNTSFCFLDIRSPGLGDTAMYLCATSPRTGLRHEQYFGPGTRLTVT.

This clone came up once. Additional DNA sequences in this sample encode the identical CDR3. The chain couples TRBV9 to TRBJ2-1, with 8 bases identical to TRBD1. CDR1 is SGDLS, CDR2 YYNGEE, per germline. Losses at the gene ends were 2 bases for V and 3 bases for J; bases not matched to a gene: 4. The CDR3 length is 15 residues. The CDR3 DNA reads TGTGCCAGCAGCGTGGAGGGGACAGGCTACAATGAGCAGTTCTTC. It yields the protein CASSVEGTGYNEQFF.

The chain joins TRBV19 to TRBJ1-2; 10 nucleotides align to TRBD1. This CDR3 is built from 15 residues. With V trimmed by 11 bases and J by 1 base, 10 bases remained unmatched. CDR1 is LNHDA, CDR2 SQIVND, per germline (reference sequence). The DNA of the CDR3 is TGTGCCTCAAGACTGGGACAGGGGAGTAACTATGGCTACACCTTC. It encodes CASRLGQGSNYGYTF.

The V call is TRBV9, the J call TRBJ2-7, with 10 bases that match TRBD2. Trimming removed 2 bases from V and 1 base from J; junction bases left unmatched: 6. This CDR3 contains 16 residues. The germline V gene has CDR1 SGDLS and CDR2 YYNGEE. In nucleotides, the CDR3 is TGTGCCAGCAGCGTCGATAGCGGGGGGCGTTCCTACGAGCAGTACTTC. Amino acids: CASSVDSGGRSYEQYF.

This chain connects TRBV5-1 to TRBJ1-1, with TRBD1 as a possible D gene (5 bases). The CDR3 is 14 amino acids. V shed 5 bases and J shed 1 base, with 12 bases lying between them. CDR1 is SGHRS, CDR2 YFSETQ, per germline. DNA for the CDR3: TGCGCCAGCAGATTCGGGGGTGGGAACACTGAAGCTTTCTTT. Residues: CASRFGGGNTEAFF.

The chain recombines TRBV13 with TRBJ2-2; 14 bases map to TRBD2. J was trimmed by 7 bases and V by 5 bases; bases with no gene match: 12. Per germline, CDR1 PRHDT and CDR2 FYEKMQ (reference sequence). The CDR3 contains 18 residues. This CDR3 is CASSPGLAGGLHGGELFF. In DNA, the CDR3 is TGTGCCAGCAGCCCAGGACTAGCGGGGGGACTGCACGGCGGGGAGCTGTTTTTT. The whole variable domain, remainder taken from reference TRBV13 and TRBJ2-2, is AAGVIQSPRHLIKEKRETATLKCYPIPRHDTVYWYQQGPGQDPQFLISFYEKMQSDKGSIPDRFSAQQFSDYHSELNMSSLELGDSALYFCASSPGLAGGLHGGELFFGEGSRLTVL.

This chain links TRBV19 with TRBJ1-2; 7 bases are shared with TRBD1. Germline lookup yields CDR1 LNHDA and CDR2 SQIVND (reference sequence). Trimming removed 2 bases from V and 6 bases from J; junction bases left unmatched: 6. There are 14 residues in the CDR3. Written as DNA, the CDR3 is TGTGCCAGTAGTATATCTCACAGGGGAGATGGCTACACCTTC. This sequence encodes CASSISHRGDGYTF.

The chain joins TRBV12-5 to TRBJ2-1; possible D gene TRBD2, 5 bases. V dropped 3 bases and J dropped 8 bases, with 14 bases sitting between them. The CDR3 loop spans 14 amino acids. Per the germline V gene, CDR1 is LGHNT and CDR2 is FRNRAP. CDR3 bases: TGTGCTAGTGGTTTAGGTGTGCTCGGGGATGAGCAGTTCTTC. This sequence encodes CASGLGVLGDEQFF.

The chain links TRBV5-4 to TRBJ2-2; the D is unclear. The CDR3 loop spans 12 amino acids. Looked up from germline, CDR1 is SGHNT and CDR2 is YYREEE (reference sequence). V was clipped by 2 bases and J by 4 bases, with 3 bases between them. CDR3 region: CASSFVTGELFF. Here the CDR3 DNA reads TGTGCCAGCAGCTTCGTCACCGGGGAGCTGTTTTTT.

The chain employs TRBV9 and TRBJ1-2; D not resolved. V was cut by 5 bases and J by 4 bases, with 15 bases left in between. Germline V lookup: CDR1 SGDLS, CDR2 YYNGEE. The CDR3 is 14 residues long. CDR3 coding DNA: TGTGCCAGCAGTCCGCGGGATGGTGGCTATGGCTACACCTTC. This translates into CASSPRDGGYGYTF.

The chain employs TRBV7-9 and TRBJ2-2, with 7 nucleotides matching TRBD2. V lost 5 bases to trimming and J lost 9 bases; unmatched junction nucleotides: 12. The germline V gene encodes CDR1 SEHNR and CDR2 FQNEAQ (reference sequence). CDR3 length equals 15 residues. The CDR3: CASSPLDQRGWELFF. The DNA for the CDR3 is TGTGCCAGCAGCCCCCTAGACCAGCGGGGTTGGGAGCTGTTTTTT.

This clone is a singleton in its sample. This sequence joins TRBV3-1 (or the pseudogene TRBV3-2) and TRBJ2-7; D is possibly TRBD2 (6 bases). The CDR3 contains 12 residues. From germline, CDR1 is LGHDT and CDR2 YNNKEL (reference sequence). Between the trimmed V and J ends, which lost 5 bases and 2 bases, there was a span of 7 bases. The CDR3, as DNA: TGTGCCAGCAGCTGGGGGGCCTACGAGCAGTACTTC. This translates into CASSWGAYEQYF.

The chain's CDR3 is CATSATGVPYEQYF. CDR3 in DNA: TGTGCCACCAGTGCCACAGGGGTCCCCTACGAGCAGTACTTC. The gene calls are TRBV24-1 and TRBJ2-7; 7 bases match TRBD1. The CDR3 has 14 residues. Per germline, CDR1 KGHDR and CDR2 SFDVKD. V lost 5 bases and J lost 2; bases outside the gene matches: 5.

The chain joins TRBV5-6 to TRBJ2-5; 8 bases are shared with TRBD1. V was clipped by 0 bases and J by 4 bases; unmatched bases: 8. This CDR3 spans 16 amino acids. Germline V lookup: CDR1 SGHDT, CDR2 YYEEEE. CDR3 DNA sequence: TGTGCCAGCAGCTTGGCCCAGGGGGCGCGCGGAGAGACCCAGTACTTC. It is translated as CASSLAQGARGETQYF.

The gene calls are TRBV28 and TRBJ1-3; unclear D gene. The ends were cut back, 6 bases at V and 0 bases at J, with 12 bases in the middle. The CDR3 contains 15 residues. Germline assignment: CDR1 MDHEN and CDR2 SYDVKM. The CDR3 nucleotides read TGTGCCAGCAGAATAACAGTCGGCTCTGGAAACACCATATATTTT. It translates to CASRITVGSGNTIYF. Filled out from reference TRBV28 and TRBJ1-3, the complete variable domain reads DVKVTQSSRYLVKRTGEKVFLECVQDMDHENMFWYRQDPGLGLRLIYFSYDVKMKEKGDIPEGYSVSREKKERFSLILESASTNQTSMYLCASRITVGSGNTIYFGEGSWLTVV.

The chain joins TRBV7-3 to TRBJ2-7; perhaps TRBD1 as D (5 bases). The CDR3 is made up of 16 amino acids. The V and J ends lost 5 bases and 0 bases respectively, with 17 bases between them. Germline assignment: CDR1 SGHTA and CDR2 FQGTGA. The CDR3 coding sequence is TGTGCCAGCAGCATCGGTTGGGGCCGTAGCTCCTACGAGCAGTACTTC. It codes for CASSIGWGRSSYEQYF.